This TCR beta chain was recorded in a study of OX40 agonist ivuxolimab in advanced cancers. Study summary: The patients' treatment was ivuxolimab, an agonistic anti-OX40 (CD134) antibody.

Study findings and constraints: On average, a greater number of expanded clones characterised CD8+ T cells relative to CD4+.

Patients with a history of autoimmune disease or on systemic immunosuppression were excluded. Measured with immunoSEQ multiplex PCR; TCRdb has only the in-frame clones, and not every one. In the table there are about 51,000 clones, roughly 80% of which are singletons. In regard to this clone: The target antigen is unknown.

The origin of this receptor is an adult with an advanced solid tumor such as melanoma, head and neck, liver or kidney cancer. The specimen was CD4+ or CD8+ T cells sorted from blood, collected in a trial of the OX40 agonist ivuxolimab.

CDR3 sequence: CASSWGGSPFANSPLHF. The CDR3 DNA sequence: TGTGCCAGCAGCTGGGGAGGGTCACCCTTTGCTAATTCACCCCTCCACTTT. The chain joins TRBV11-2 to TRBJ1-6; no clear D. Trimming left V 4 bases short and J 6 bases short, with 19 bases between. CDR1 is SGHAT, CDR2 FQNNGV, per germline. CDR3 length: 17 amino acids.